Listed here are 2 T cell receptor beta chains from one sample, sequenced in a study of blood T cell repertoires in COVID-19. Produced via immunoSEQ multiplex PCR; TCRdb's table is partial and in-frame only. Among 250,000 to 350,000 clones, approximately 90% were seen once, and the ten largest hold roughly 4%. Sequencing was performed on peripheral blood. The receptors stem from a woman in her 50s with active or convalescent COVID-19.

The chain uses TRBV6-5 and TRBJ2-3; TRBD2 matches at 7 bases. This CDR3 spans 16 amino acids. CDR1 is MNHEY, CDR2 SVGAGI, per germline. Trimming took 0 bases from V and 2 from J; bases not matched to a gene: 5. DNA for the CDR3: TGTGCCAGCAGTTACTCGACGGGAGGCCCCACAGATACGCAGTATTTT. It specifies CASSYSTGGPTDTQYF.

The V and J genes are TRBV6-1 and TRBJ2-1; 7 nucleotides line up with TRBD2. CDR3 length equals 15 residues. The V and J ends lost 2 bases and 4 bases, in that order; junction bases with no gene match: 5. CDR1 is MNHNS and CDR2 is SASEGT in the germline V gene. CDR3 residues: CASSEHGLGYNEQFF. The CDR3, as DNA: TGTGCCAGCAGTGAACACGGACTAGGATACAATGAGCAGTTCTTC.